The 15 T cell receptor beta chains below were found in one sample sequenced in a study of blood T cell repertoires in COVID-19. Clones were read by immunoSEQ multiplex PCR, and TCRdb kept only the in-frame ones, dropping some. The table includes tens of thousands of clones, 90% detected once. The sample comprised peripheral blood. The source of these receptors is a woman older than 75 with active or convalescent COVID-19.

This chain uses TRBV19 with TRBJ2-2, with TRBD2 as a possible D gene (5 bases). Germline values: CDR1 LNHDA, CDR2 SQIVND (reference sequence). Between the trimmed V and J ends, which lost 5 bases and 4 bases, there was a span of 20 bases. CDR3 size: 17 residues. The CDR3, as DNA: TGTGCCAGTAGTCTAAGAGGGCAGACCCCGGGCACCGGGGAGCTGTTTTTT. Its protein product is CASSLRGQTPGTGELFF.

V gene TRBV29-1 combines with J gene TRBJ2-1, with 14 nucleotides matching TRBD2. The ends lost 7 bases at V and 5 bases at J; junction bases unmatched: 4. Germline CDR1 reads SQVTM; CDR2 reads ANQGSEA. The CDR3 has 14 residues. The DNA for the CDR3 is TGCAGCGCTGGACTAGCGGGAGGAAACAATGAGCAGTTCTTC. Amino acid sequence: CSAGLAGGNNEQFF.

The chain recombines TRBV5-1 with TRBJ1-5; 7 nucleotides line up with TRBD1. CDR1 is SGHRS, CDR2 YFSETQ, per germline. Trimming cost V 2 bases and J 5 bases; bases outside gene matches: 4. This CDR3 is 14 amino acids long. The CDR3 region has the DNA TGCGCCAGCAGCTTAGGGGGCGAGGATCAGCCCCAGCATTTT. Encoded protein: CASSLGGEDQPQHF.

The J gene is TRBJ1-1, the V gene TRBV6-5; 7 bases are shared with TRBD1. Per the germline V gene, CDR1 is MNHEY and CDR2 is SVGAGI. The CDR3 runs to 12 residues. V dropped 9 bases and J dropped 1; count of bases not matched to a gene: 2. CDR3 in amino acids: CASRQGNTEAFF. CDR3 bases: TGTGCCAGTAGACAGGGGAACACTGAAGCTTTCTTT.

This clone was picked up one time. The rearrangement uses TRBV15 and TRBJ2-1; weak D call: TRBD2 (7 bases). The germline V and J ends were trimmed by 2 bases and 9 bases, with 20 bases remaining between them. The CDR3 runs to 16 residues. Germline V gene sequence: CDR1 LNHNV, CDR2 YYDKDF (reference sequence). Written as DNA, the CDR3 is TGTGCCACCAGCAGACCGGGAGGCAGGGGTGAAGGTGAGCAGTTCTTC. Residues: CATSRPGGRGEGEQFF.

In DNA form, the CDR3 reads TGTGCCAGCAGGGCTACAGGGCCTGGCGAGCAGTACTTC. Its translation: CASRATGPGEQYF. The chain links TRBV6-5 to TRBJ2-7, with D possibly matching TRBD1 (6 bases). The CDR3 sequence is 13 residues long. Trimming left V 6 bases short and J 6 bases short, with 15 bases between. Germline V gene sequence: CDR1 MNHEY, CDR2 SVGAGI.

V gene TRBV27 combines with J gene TRBJ2-6, with TRBD1 identical over 7 bases. V dropped 6 bases and J dropped 2; count of bases not matched to a gene: 10. Germline V gene lookup returns CDR1 MNHEY and CDR2 SMNVEV (reference sequence). The CDR3 has 17 amino acids. The CDR3 region is CASRTESQGAGANVLTF. CDR3 nucleotide sequence: TGTGCCAGCAGAACAGAGTCGCAGGGGGCTGGGGCCAACGTCCTGACTTTC.

The chain couples TRBV5-8 to TRBJ2-3, with D hard to call. Between the trimmed V and J ends, which lost 0 bases and 3 bases, there was a span of 11 bases. Germline CDR1 reads SGHTS; CDR2 reads YDEGEE. The CDR3 totals 15 residues. This chain's CDR3 is CASSLGRVQTDTQYF. For the CDR3, the DNA is TGTGCCAGCAGCTTGGGCCGGGTCCAGACAGATACGCAGTATTTT. The full variable domain, in which reference TRBV5-8 and TRBJ2-3 provide the parts outside the CDR3, is EAGVTQSPTHLIKTRGQQATLRCSPISGHTSVYWYQQALGLGLQFLLWYDEGEERNRGNFPPRFSGRQFPNYSSELNVNALELEDSALYLCASSLGRVQTDTQYFGPGTRLTVL.

The chain combines TRBV5-1 with TRBJ2-2; D may be TRBD1 (5 bases). Per germline, CDR1 SGHRS and CDR2 YFSETQ. This CDR3 contains 14 residues. V shed 0 bases and J shed 6 bases, with 9 bases lying between them. The CDR3 here is CASSLGGASGELFF. The CDR3 bases are TGCGCCAGCAGCTTGGGTGGGGCTTCCGGGGAGCTGTTTTTT.

The rearrangement uses TRBV28 and TRBJ1-1; weak D call: TRBD1 (5 bases). The CDR3 length is 15 residues. The V end was cut by 5 bases, the J end by 1 base, with 14 bases between. The germline gives CDR1 MDHEN, CDR2 SYDVKM. CDR3 amino acids: CASSLFQGGNTEAFF. Here the CDR3 DNA reads TGTGCCAGCAGTCTCTTCCAGGGTGGGAACACTGAAGCTTTCTTT.

The chain is built from TRBV19 and TRBJ1-2; maybe TRBD1 (6 bases). CDR1 and CDR2 from the germline V gene are LNHDA and SQIVND (reference sequence). CDR3 length: 13 amino acids. V lost 2 bases to trimming and J lost 8 bases, with 12 bases between them. This chain's CDR3 is CASSILGASGYTF. CDR3 in DNA: TGTGCCAGTAGTATATTGGGGGCGAGCGGCTACACCTTC.

This clone came up once. This chain connects TRBV7-8 to TRBJ1-1, with 7 nucleotides matching TRBD1. This CDR3 contains 15 residues. Germline-derived CDR1 and CDR2 are SGHVS and FQNEAQ. Losses at the gene ends were 6 bases for V and 1 base for J; bases not matched to a gene: 8. The CDR3 DNA sequence: TGTGCCAGCAGTAAACCCCGGACAGGGAACACTGAAGCTTTCTTT. Residues: CASSKPRTGNTEAFF. Full variable domain (outside the CDR3, taken from reference TRBV7-8 and TRBJ1-1): GAGVSQSPRYKVAKRGQDVALRCDPISGHVSLFWYQQALGQGPEFLTYFQNEAQLDKSGLPSDRFFAERPEGSVSTLKIQRTQQEDSAVYLCASSKPRTGNTEAFFGQGTRLTVV.

The V gene is TRBV29-1, the J gene TRBJ2-7; D may be TRBD2 (5 bases). The germline gives CDR1 SQVTM, CDR2 ANQGSEA. V dropped 6 bases and J dropped 6 bases, with 12 bases sitting between them. There are 11 residues in the CDR3. The CDR3, as DNA: TGCAGCGTCGGACTGGAATCCGAGCAGTACTTC. As protein: CSVGLESEQYF.

The chain employs TRBV28 and TRBJ1-4; TRBD1 agrees at 8 bases. This CDR3 comprises 16 residues. Losses at the gene ends were 5 bases for V and 1 base for J; bases not matched to a gene: 6. CDR1 MDHEN and CDR2 SYDVKM come from the germline V gene. The CDR3 loop is CASSGGRGQTNEKLFF. The CDR3 DNA reads TGTGCCAGCAGTGGGGGCAGGGGGCAAACTAATGAAAAACTGTTTTTT.

This clone appeared a few times. This chain links TRBV9 with TRBJ1-6, with a tentative D call TRBD1 (5 bases). Germline values: CDR1 SGDLS, CDR2 YYNGEE. Trimming shortened V by 6 bases and J by 0 bases, and 13 bases separated the two germline ends. CDR3 length: 16 residues. CDR3 nucleotides: TGTGCCAGCAACCGGGACGGGAGCTCCTATAATTCACCCCTCCACTTT. Protein: CASNRDGSSYNSPLHF.